The following is a TCR beta chain sequence with its context. Its antigen is unknown. Within a library made for alpha chains, this beta chain is off target, and its count is uninformative. In germline, CDR1 is SGHTA, CDR2 FQGNSA. V trimming: 2 bases; J trimming: 5 bases; junction bases outside the gene matches: 6. CDR3 length: 15 amino acids. The data stem from a study of spatial heterogeneity in lung cancer. The sample's time point: sample taken at primary tumor resection. TCRdb analysed the 5' RACE reads with MiXCR anew, one entry per CDR3 protein. Of roughly 16,000 distinct CDR3 sequences detected, more than 5% appear once; the ten largest clones hold about 6.8%. Study-level points and caveats: Expanded alpha and beta TCR counts within tumors tracked tumor mutation counts.

This TCR was sampled from a male donor with early-stage non-small cell lung cancer. The specimen comprised lung tumor tissue, sampled at surgery. The chain uses TRBV7-2 and TRBJ1-1; the match to TRBD1 covers 9 bases. The CDR3 sequence: CASSLPEQGATEAFF. The CDR3 DNA reads as TGTGCCAGCAGCTTACCCGAACAGGGGGCAACTGAAGCTTTCTTT. Using reference TRBV7-2 and TRBJ1-1 for the parts outside the CDR3, the full variable domain is GAGVSQSPSNKVTEKGKDVELRCDPISGHTALYWYRQSLGQGLEFLIYFQGNSAPDKSGLPSDRFSAERTGGSVSTLTIQRTQQEDSAVYLCASSLPEQGATEAFFGQGTRLTVV.